The 2 T cell receptor beta chains listed next were all sequenced from one sample in a study of blood T cells in healthy people across ages. Sample-barcoded 5' priming and a J-beta primer mix drove a second PCR of roughly 6 to 12 cycles. TCRdb analysed the 5' RACE reads with MiXCR anew, one entry per CDR3 protein. The table lists fewer than 800,000 distinct CDR3 sequences, around 32% of them singletons. Sequencing was performed on blood. These receptors all stem from a woman aged 80 or over in good health.

This rearrangement joins TRBV7-9 to TRBJ2-3; D not resolved. The CDR3 loop spans 17 amino acids. Trimming took 5 bases from V and 0 from J, leaving 18 bases between them. CDR1 is SEHNR and CDR2 is FQNEAQ in the germline V gene (reference sequence). For the CDR3, the DNA is TGTGCCAGCAGCCCATTCCATCTCGGCGAGAGCACAGATACGCAGTATTTT. Its translation is CASSPFHLGESTDTQYF.

In regard to this clonotype: A much larger clone differs from this one at a single base, so this may be a read error. The rearrangement links TRBV12-3 or TRBV12-4 to TRBJ2-1, with D possibly matching TRBD2 (5 bases). The better agreement between TRBJ2-7 and the DNA end casts doubt on the J call. This CDR3 has 16 residues. This chain's CDR3 is CASRQNTGSSYNEQYF. As DNA, the CDR3 is TGTGCCAGCAGACAGAACACGGGAAGCTCCTACAATGAGCAGTACTTC.